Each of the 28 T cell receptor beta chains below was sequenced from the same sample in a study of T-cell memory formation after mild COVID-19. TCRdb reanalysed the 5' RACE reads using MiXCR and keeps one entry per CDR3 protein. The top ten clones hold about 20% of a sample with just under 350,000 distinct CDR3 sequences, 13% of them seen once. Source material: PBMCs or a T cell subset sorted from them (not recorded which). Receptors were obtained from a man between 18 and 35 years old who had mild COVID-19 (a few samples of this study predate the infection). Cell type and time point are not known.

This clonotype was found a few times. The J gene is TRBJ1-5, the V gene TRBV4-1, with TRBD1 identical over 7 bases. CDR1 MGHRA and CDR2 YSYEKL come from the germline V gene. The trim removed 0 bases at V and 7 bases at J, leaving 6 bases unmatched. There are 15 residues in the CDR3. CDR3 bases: TGCGCCAGCAGCCAAGATAGGGGGCTAGGGCAGCCCCAGCATTTT. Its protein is CASSQDRGLGQPQHF.

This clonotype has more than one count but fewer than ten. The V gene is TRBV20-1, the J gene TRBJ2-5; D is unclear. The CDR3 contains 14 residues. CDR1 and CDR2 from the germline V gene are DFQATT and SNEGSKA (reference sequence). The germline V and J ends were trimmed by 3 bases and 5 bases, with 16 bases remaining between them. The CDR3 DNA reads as TGCAGTGCTAGGGGTGACGCTTCGCCGGAGACCCAGTACTTC. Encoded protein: CSARGDASPETQYF.

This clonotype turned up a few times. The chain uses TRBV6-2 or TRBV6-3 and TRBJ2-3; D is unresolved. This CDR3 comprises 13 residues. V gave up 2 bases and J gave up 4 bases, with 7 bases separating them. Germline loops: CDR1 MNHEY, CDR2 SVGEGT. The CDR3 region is CASSYLDADTQYF. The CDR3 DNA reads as TGTGCCAGCAGTTACCTTGACGCAGATACGCAGTATTTT.

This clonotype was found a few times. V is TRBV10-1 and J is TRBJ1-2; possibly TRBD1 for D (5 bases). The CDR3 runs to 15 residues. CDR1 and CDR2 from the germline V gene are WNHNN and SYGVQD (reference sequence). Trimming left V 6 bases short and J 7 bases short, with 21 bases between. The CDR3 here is CASSQGNGGLVGYTF. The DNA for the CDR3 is TGCGCCAGCAGCCAAGGGAACGGGGGGTTGGTTGGCTACACCTTC.

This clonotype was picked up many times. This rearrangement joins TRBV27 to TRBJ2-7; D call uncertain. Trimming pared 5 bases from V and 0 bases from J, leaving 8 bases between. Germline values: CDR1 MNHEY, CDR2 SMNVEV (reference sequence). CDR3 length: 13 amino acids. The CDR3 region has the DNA TGTGCCAGCAGTGTAGTGGGCTCCTACGAGCAGTACTTC. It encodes CASSVVGSYEQYF.

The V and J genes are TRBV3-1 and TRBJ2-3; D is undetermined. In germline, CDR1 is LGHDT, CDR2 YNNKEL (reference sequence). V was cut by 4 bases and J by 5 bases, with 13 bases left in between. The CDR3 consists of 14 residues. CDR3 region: CASSPRLEGDTQYF. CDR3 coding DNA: TGTGCCAGCAGCCCCCGGCTGGAAGGAGATACGCAGTATTTT.

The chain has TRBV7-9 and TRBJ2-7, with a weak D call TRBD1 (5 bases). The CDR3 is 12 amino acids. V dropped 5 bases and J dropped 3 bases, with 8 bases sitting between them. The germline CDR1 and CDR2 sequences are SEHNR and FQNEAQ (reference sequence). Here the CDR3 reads CASSATGYEQYF. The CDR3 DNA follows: TGTGCCAGCAGCGCCACAGGCTACGAGCAGTACTTC.

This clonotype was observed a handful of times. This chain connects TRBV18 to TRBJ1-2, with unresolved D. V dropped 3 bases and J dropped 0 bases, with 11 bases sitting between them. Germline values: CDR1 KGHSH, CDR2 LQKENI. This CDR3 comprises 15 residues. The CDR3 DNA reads TGTGCCAGCTCACCTTCCATGGGCACTAACTATGGCTACACCTTC. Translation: CASSPSMGTNYGYTF.

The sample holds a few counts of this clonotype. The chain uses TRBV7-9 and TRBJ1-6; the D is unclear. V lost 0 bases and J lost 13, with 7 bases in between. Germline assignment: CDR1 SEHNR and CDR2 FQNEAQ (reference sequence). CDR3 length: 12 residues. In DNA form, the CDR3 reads TGTGCCAGCAGCTTAGCGGGTATTCCCCTCCACTTT. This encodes CASSLAGIPLHF.

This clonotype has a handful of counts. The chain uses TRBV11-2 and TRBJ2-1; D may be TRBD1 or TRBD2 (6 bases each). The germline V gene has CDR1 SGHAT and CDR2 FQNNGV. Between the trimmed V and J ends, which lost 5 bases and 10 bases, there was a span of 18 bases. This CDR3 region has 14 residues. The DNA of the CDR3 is TGTGCCAGCAGCCCGAGTCTGGGGGGCTTAGAGCAGTTCTTC. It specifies CASSPSLGGLEQFF. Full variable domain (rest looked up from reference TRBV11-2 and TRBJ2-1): EAGVAQSPRYKIIEKRQSVAFWCNPISGHATLYWYQQILGQGPKLLIQFQNNGVVDDSQLPKDRFSAERLKGVDSTLKIQPAKLEDSAVYLCASSPSLGGLEQFFGPGTRLTVL.

The CDR3 region is CSGTRGNTEAFF. CDR3 DNA: TGCAGTGGTACGAGAGGGAACACTGAAGCTTTCTTT. The chain joins TRBV20-1 to TRBJ1-1; unclear D gene. Between the trimmed V and J ends, which lost 7 bases and 1 base, there was a span of 10 bases. The CDR3 runs to 12 residues. CDR1 and CDR2 from the germline V gene are DFQATT and SNEGSKA (reference sequence).

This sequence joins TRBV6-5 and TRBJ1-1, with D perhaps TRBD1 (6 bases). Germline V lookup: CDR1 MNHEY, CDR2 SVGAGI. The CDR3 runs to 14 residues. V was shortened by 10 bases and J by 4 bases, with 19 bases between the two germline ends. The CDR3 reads CATGGGGRGTEAFF. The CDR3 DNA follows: TGTGCCACCGGGGGAGGGGGTCGGGGCACTGAAGCTTTCTTT.

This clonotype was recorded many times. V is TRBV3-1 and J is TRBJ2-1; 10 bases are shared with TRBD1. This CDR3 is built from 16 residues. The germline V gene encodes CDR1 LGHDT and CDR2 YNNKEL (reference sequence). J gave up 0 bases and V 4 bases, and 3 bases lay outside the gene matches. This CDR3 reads CASSLGQGDSYNEQFF. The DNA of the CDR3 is TGTGCCAGCAGCCTCGGACAGGGGGACTCCTACAATGAGCAGTTCTTC.

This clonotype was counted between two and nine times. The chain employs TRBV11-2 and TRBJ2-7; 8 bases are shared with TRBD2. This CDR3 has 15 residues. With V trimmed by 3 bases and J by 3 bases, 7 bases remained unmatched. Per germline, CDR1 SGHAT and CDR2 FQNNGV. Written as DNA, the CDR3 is TGTGCCAGCAGCTTGGGGAGCGGGGGAGGCTACGAGCAGTACGTC. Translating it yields CASSLGSGGGYEQYV.

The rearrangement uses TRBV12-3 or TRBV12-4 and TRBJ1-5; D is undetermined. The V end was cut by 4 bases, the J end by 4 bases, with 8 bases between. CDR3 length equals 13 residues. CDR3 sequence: CASSWELNQPQHF. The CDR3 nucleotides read TGTGCCAGCAGTTGGGAATTAAATCAGCCCCAGCATTTT.

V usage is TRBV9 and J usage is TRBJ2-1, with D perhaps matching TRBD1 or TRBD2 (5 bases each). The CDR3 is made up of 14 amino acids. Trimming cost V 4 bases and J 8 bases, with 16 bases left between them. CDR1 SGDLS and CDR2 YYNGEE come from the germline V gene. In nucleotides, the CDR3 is TGTGCCAGCAGCCCCTGGGGAGAAGGGGATGAGCAGTTCTTC. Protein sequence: CASSPWGEGDEQFF.

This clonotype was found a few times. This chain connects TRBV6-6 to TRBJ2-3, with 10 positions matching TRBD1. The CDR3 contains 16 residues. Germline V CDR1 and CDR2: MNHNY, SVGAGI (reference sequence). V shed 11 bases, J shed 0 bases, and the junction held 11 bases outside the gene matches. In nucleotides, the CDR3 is TGTGCCTCCTTCGGGACAGGGGTTCTTAGCACAGATACGCAGTATTTT. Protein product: CASFGTGVLSTDTQYF.

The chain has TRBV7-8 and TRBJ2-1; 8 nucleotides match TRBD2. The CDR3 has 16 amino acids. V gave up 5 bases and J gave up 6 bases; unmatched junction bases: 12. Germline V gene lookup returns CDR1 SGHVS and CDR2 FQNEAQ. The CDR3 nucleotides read TGTGCCAGCAGCGTAGAGATAGCGGGGACTATCAATGAGCAGTTCTTC. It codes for CASSVEIAGTINEQFF. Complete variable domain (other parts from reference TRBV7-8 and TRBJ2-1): GAGVSQSPRYKVAKRGQDVALRCDPISGHVSLFWYQQALGQGPEFLTYFQNEAQLDKSGLPSDRFFAERPEGSVSTLKIQRTQQEDSAVYLCASSVEIAGTINEQFFGPGTRLTVL.

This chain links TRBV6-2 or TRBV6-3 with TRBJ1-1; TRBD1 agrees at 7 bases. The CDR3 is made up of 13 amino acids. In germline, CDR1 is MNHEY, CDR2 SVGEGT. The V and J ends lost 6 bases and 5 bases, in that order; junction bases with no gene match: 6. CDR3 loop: CASSFTTGTEAFF. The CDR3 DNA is TGTGCCAGCAGCTTTACGACAGGGACTGAAGCTTTCTTT.

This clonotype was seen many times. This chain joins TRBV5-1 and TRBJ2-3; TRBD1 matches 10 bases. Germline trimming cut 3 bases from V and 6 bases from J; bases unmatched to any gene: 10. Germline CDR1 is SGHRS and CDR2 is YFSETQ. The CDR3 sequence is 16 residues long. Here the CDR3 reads CASSSETGGPMDTQYF. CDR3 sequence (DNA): TGCGCCAGCAGCTCCGAGACAGGGGGCCCCATGGATACGCAGTATTTT.

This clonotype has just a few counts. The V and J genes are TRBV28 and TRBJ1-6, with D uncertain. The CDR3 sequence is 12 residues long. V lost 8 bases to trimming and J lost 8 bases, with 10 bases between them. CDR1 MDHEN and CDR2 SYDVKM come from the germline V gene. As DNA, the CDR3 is TGTGCCAGCGAACAGATGGATTCACCCCTCCACTTT. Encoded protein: CASEQMDSPLHF.

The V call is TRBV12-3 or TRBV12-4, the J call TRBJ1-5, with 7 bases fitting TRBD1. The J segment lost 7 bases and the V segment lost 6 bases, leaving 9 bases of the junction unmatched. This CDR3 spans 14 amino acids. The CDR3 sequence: CASRTGPGQQPQHF. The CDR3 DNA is TGTGCCAGCAGGACAGGGCCCGGTCAACAGCCCCAGCATTTT.

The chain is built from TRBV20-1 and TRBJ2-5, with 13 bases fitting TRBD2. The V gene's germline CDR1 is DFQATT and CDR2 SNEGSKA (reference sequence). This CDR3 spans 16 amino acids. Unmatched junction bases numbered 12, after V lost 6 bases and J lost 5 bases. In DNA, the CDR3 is TGCAGTGCCGAGGAGACTAGCGGGGGGCCCGGGGAGACCCAGTACTTC. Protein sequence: CSAEETSGGPGETQYF.

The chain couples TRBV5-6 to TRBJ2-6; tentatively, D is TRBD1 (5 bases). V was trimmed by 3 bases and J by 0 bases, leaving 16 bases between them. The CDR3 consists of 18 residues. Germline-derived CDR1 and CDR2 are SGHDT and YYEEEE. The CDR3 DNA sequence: TGTGCCAGCAGCTACTACTCACAGGTGTTCTCTGGGGCCAACGTCCTGACTTTC. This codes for CASSYYSQVFSGANVLTF.

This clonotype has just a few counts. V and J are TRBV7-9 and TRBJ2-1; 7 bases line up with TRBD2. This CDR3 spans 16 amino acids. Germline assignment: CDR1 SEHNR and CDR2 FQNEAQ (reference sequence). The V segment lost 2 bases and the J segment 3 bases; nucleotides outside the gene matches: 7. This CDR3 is CASSLRRRGGYNEQFF. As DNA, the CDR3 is TGTGCCAGCAGCTTACGACGCCGCGGGGGCTACAATGAGCAGTTCTTC.

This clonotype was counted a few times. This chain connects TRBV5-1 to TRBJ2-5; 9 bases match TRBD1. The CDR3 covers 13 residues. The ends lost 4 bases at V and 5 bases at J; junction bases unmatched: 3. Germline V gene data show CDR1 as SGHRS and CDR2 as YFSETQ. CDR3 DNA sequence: TGCGCCAGCAGCGACGGGACAGGGGAGACCCAGTACTTC. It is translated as CASSDGTGETQYF.

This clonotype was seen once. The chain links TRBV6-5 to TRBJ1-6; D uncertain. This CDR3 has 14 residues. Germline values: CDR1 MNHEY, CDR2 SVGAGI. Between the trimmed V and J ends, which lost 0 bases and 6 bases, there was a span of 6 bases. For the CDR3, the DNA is TGTGCCAGCAGTTACTCGAGTGGTAATTCACCCCTCCACTTT. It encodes CASSYSSGNSPLHF.

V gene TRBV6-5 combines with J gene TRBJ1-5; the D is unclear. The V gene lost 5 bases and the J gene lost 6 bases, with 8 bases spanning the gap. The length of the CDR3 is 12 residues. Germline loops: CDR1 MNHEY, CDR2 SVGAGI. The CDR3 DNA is TGTGCCAGCAGTAACCCGAGTCAGCCCCAGCATTTT. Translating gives CASSNPSQPQHF.